Following are 20 T cell receptor beta chains from one sample sequenced in a study of blood T cell repertoires in COVID-19. Libraries were prepared by immunoSEQ multiplex PCR; TCRdb keeps only in-frame clonotypes and omits some of them. This sample has roughly 150,000 clones, with 88% found just once. The material sequenced was peripheral blood. The origin of the receptors is a man in his fifties or sixties who had recovered from COVID-19.

The V gene is TRBV5-4, the J gene TRBJ2-5; a weak D match, TRBD1 (6 bases). Germline CDR1 and CDR2: SGHNT and YYREEE (reference sequence). The V end was cut by 4 bases, the J end by 1 base, with 11 bases between. This CDR3 has 14 amino acids. The CDR3, as DNA: TGTGCCAGCAGCCACCCGGACAGCCAAGAGACCCAGTACTTC. This gives the protein CASSHPDSQETQYF.

The gene calls are TRBV7-9 and TRBJ2-6, with TRBD1 matching 7 bases. CDR3 length: 17 residues. V was pared by 5 bases and J by 0 bases, with 7 bases of the junction left unmatched. Germline CDR1 SEHNR, CDR2 FQNEAQ (reference sequence). The CDR3 sequence is CASSVPGQTSGANVLTF. The CDR3 coding sequence is TGTGCCAGCAGCGTACCGGGACAGACCTCTGGGGCCAACGTCCTGACTTTC.

J is TRBJ1-1 and V is TRBV7-9; 7 bases align to TRBD1. Germline CDR1 is SEHNR and CDR2 is FQNEAQ (reference sequence). This CDR3 is built from 17 residues. Trimming at V came to 0 bases and at J to 4 bases, leaving 11 bases not matched to a gene. This CDR3 is CASSLAPTGRRGTEAFF. The CDR3, as DNA: TGTGCCAGCAGCTTAGCCCCGACAGGGAGACGTGGCACTGAAGCTTTCTTT.

J is TRBJ2-7 and V is TRBV19; TRBD1 might be the D (5 bases). This CDR3 has 14 residues. Looked up from germline, CDR1 is LNHDA and CDR2 is SQIVND (reference sequence). With 3 bases removed from V and 5 bases from J, the gap between germline ends came to 14 bases. The CDR3 DNA reads as TGTGCCAGTAGTATCTCCTATGGGGCTGACGAGCAGTACTTC. Its protein is CASSISYGADEQYF.

V usage is TRBV6-5 and J usage is TRBJ1-3; TRBD1 is a possible D gene (6 bases). Germline assignment: CDR1 MNHEY and CDR2 SVGAGI. The CDR3 contains 16 residues. V was trimmed by 0 bases and J by 4 bases, leaving 13 bases between them. The CDR3 protein is CASSYSTSGAGNTIYF. The CDR3 nucleotides read TGTGCCAGCAGTTACTCCACATCAGGGGCAGGAAACACCATATATTTT.

J is TRBJ2-7 and V is TRBV6-5; D not resolved. From germline, CDR1 is MNHEY and CDR2 SVGAGI. Between the trimmed V and J ends, which lost 0 bases and 1 base, there was a span of 4 bases. The CDR3 has 13 amino acids. The CDR3 loop is CASSYSQSYEQYF. CDR3 nucleotide sequence: TGTGCCAGCAGTTACTCGCAGTCCTACGAGCAGTACTTC.

The rearrangement joins TRBV6-1 to TRBJ1-1; weak D call: TRBD1 (6 bases). This CDR3 has 14 residues. The germline V gene has CDR1 MNHNS and CDR2 SASEGT. V gave up 2 bases and J gave up 4 bases, with 11 bases separating them. CDR3 in DNA: TGTGCCAGCAGTGAACGGGTAGGGGGCACTGAAGCTTTCTTT. Protein product: CASSERVGGTEAFF.

This rearrangement joins TRBV11-2 to TRBJ2-1; 8 nucleotides align to TRBD1. With V trimmed by 1 base and J by 4 bases, 3 bases remained unmatched. Germline-derived CDR1 and CDR2 are SGHAT and FQNNGV. The length of the CDR3 is 15 residues. CDR3 region: CASSLVQGVYNEQFF. The CDR3 DNA reads TGTGCCAGCAGCTTAGTACAGGGGGTGTACAATGAGCAGTTCTTC.

V is TRBV5-6 and J is TRBJ2-7; D is unresolved. CDR3 length: 13 amino acids. V lost 1 base, J lost 7 bases, and 12 bases lay in between. Germline V gene lookup returns CDR1 SGHDT and CDR2 YYEEEE. The CDR3 region is CASSLITRSEQYF. CDR3 DNA: TGTGCCAGCAGCTTGATAACTCGGTCAGAGCAGTACTTC.

The chain employs TRBV30 and TRBJ2-4; tentatively, D is TRBD1 (5 bases). Germline loops: CDR1 GTSNPN, CDR2 SVGIG (reference sequence). V lost 4 bases, J lost 6 bases, and 7 bases lay in between. CDR3 length: 11 amino acids. The CDR3 sequence: CAWKDRNIQYF. The CDR3 nucleotides read TGTGCCTGGAAAGACAGAAACATTCAGTACTTC.

This clone was observed once. The V gene is TRBV20-1, the J gene TRBJ1-1; no firm D call. Trimming removed 4 bases from V and 2 bases from J, with 5 bases in between. CDR1 is DFQATT, CDR2 SNEGSKA, per germline (reference sequence). The CDR3 loop spans 11 amino acids. The CDR3 region is CSAMLNTEAFF. The CDR3 DNA reads TGCAGTGCTATGCTAAACACTGAAGCTTTCTTT.

The chain employs TRBV28 and TRBJ1-5; TRBD1 agrees at 9 bases. The trim removed 5 bases at V and 11 bases at J, leaving 13 bases unmatched. Germline V gives CDR1 MDHEN, CDR2 SYDVKM. The CDR3 covers 15 residues. In DNA form, the CDR3 reads TGTGCCAGCAGTATAAGTGGGACAGGGACCGAGGCCCAGCATTTT. It codes for CASSISGTGTEAQHF. The variable domain in full, with the rest retrieved from reference TRBV28 and TRBJ1-5, is DVKVTQSSRYLVKRTGEKVFLECVQDMDHENMFWYRQDPGLGLRLIYFSYDVKMKEKGDIPEGYSVSREKKERFSLILESASTNQTSMYLCASSISGTGTEAQHFGDGTRLSIL.

The chain recombines TRBV24-1 with TRBJ2-7; 8 bases line up with TRBD1. Germline CDR1 KGHDR, CDR2 SFDVKD. The CDR3 is made up of 12 amino acids. The junction had 7 bases not matched to a gene; V was cut back by 4 bases and J by 12 bases. The CDR3 is CATSDADRVAYF. CDR3 nucleotide sequence: TGTGCCACCAGTGACGCGGACAGGGTGGCGTACTTC.

The chain employs TRBV6-5 and TRBJ1-3, with 7 nucleotides matching TRBD1. The ends lost 8 bases at V and 0 bases at J; junction bases unmatched: 7. The germline V gene has CDR1 MNHEY and CDR2 SVGAGI. This CDR3 spans 15 amino acids. DNA for the CDR3: TGTGCCAGCGCAAACGGACAGGTCTCTGGAAACACCATATATTTT. It codes for CASANGQVSGNTIYF.

The V call is TRBV6-5, the J call TRBJ2-3, with TRBD2 identical over 9 bases. Trimming took 6 bases from V and 6 from J; bases not matched to a gene: 10. CDR3 size: 15 residues. The V gene's germline CDR1 is MNHEY and CDR2 SVGAGI. Written as DNA, the CDR3 is TGTGCCAGCAGCTTGACTAGCGGACGGACGGATACGCAGTATTTT. It translates to CASSLTSGRTDTQYF.

The gene calls are TRBV6-4 and TRBJ2-1; D is possibly TRBD1 (5 bases). The V gene lost 3 bases and the J gene lost 7 bases, with 10 bases spanning the gap. This CDR3 spans 13 amino acids. Germline CDR1 and CDR2: MRHNA and SNTAGT. Here the CDR3 DNA reads TGTGCCAGCAGTGATGGAGCAGGGAATGAGCAGTTCTTC. Amino acids: CASSDGAGNEQFF.

The chain joins TRBV5-6 to TRBJ1-6; D is ambiguous. This CDR3 spans 17 amino acids. V was pared by 0 bases and J by 4 bases, with 14 bases between. Germline V gives CDR1 SGHDT, CDR2 YYEEEE. This CDR3 is CASSLGVPSNYNSPLHF. CDR3 bases: TGTGCCAGCAGCTTGGGCGTCCCGTCAAATTATAATTCACCCCTCCACTTT.

V usage is TRBV18 and J usage is TRBJ1-6, with D unclear. This CDR3 contains 14 residues. Trimming shortened V by 2 bases and J by 14 bases, and 16 bases separated the two germline ends. Germline CDR1 and CDR2: KGHSH and LQKENI. CDR3 nucleotide sequence: TGTGCCAGCTCACCATCCAGGTCCGATTCGGCCCTCCACTTT. This encodes CASSPSRSDSALHF. Using reference TRBV18 and TRBJ1-6 for the parts outside the CDR3, the full variable domain is NAGVMQNPRHLVRRRGQEARLRCSPMKGHSHVYWYRQLPEEGLKFMVYLQKENIIDESGMPKERFSAEFPKEGPSILRIQQVVRGDSAAYFCASSPSRSDSALHFGNGTRLTVT.

The chain couples TRBV7-2 to TRBJ2-1, with 9 bases lining up with TRBD2. The germline gives CDR1 SGHTA, CDR2 FQGNSA. This CDR3 region has 16 residues. Unmatched junction bases numbered 11, after V lost 3 bases and J lost 8 bases. CDR3 DNA: TGTGCCAGCAGCTTGGTAGCGGGAGTAATGGTCGATGAGCAGTTCTTC. This sequence encodes CASSLVAGVMVDEQFF.

This chain joins TRBV5-1 and TRBJ1-2, with D maybe TRBD1 (5 bases). The CDR3 is 12 amino acids. The V gene lost 3 bases and the J gene lost 5 bases, with 8 bases spanning the gap. Germline V lookup: CDR1 SGHRS, CDR2 YFSETQ. CDR3 sequence: CASSSGSYGYTF. CDR3 DNA sequence: TGCGCCAGCAGCTCAGGGTCATATGGCTACACCTTC.